A single sample is the source of the 4 T cell receptor beta chains below, sequenced in a study of cytomegalovirus exposure and HLA in healthy donors. PCR involved 60 Vbeta and 13 Jbeta primers. Repertoires were generated with immunoSEQ multiplex PCR, while TCRdb's copy carries only in-frame clones and drops some. This repertoire includes around 210,000 clones. Sequenced sample: PBMCs. The origin of the receptors is a woman aged 25 to 39 in good health and CMV-seropositive.

The genes are TRBV6-4 and TRBJ2-7, with 12 positions matching TRBD2. The V gene end was trimmed by 5 bases and the J gene end by 7 bases; junction bases not matched to a gene: 6. The CDR3 is made up of 14 amino acids. Per the germline V gene, CDR1 is MRHNA and CDR2 is SNTAGT. CDR3 in amino acids: CASSQGLAGMEQYF. The CDR3 DNA reads TGTGCCAGCAGTCAGGGACTAGCGGGCATGGAGCAGTACTTC.

The rearrangement links TRBV5-1 to TRBJ2-5; TRBD2 agrees at 7 bases. The V gene's germline CDR1 is SGHRS and CDR2 YFSETQ. The CDR3 has 15 amino acids. Trimming cost V 4 bases and J 5 bases; bases outside gene matches: 11. CDR3 DNA sequence: TGCGCCAGCAGCATGGATGGGGGGGTCGGGGAGACCCAGTACTTC. Translation gives CASSMDGGVGETQYF.

The chain employs TRBV5-8 and TRBJ2-7; D remains ambiguous. The CDR3 sequence is 20 residues long. V dropped 0 bases and J dropped 3 bases, with 28 bases sitting between them. Germline V lookup: CDR1 SGHTS, CDR2 YDEGEE. The CDR3, as DNA: TGTGCCAGCAGCTTGGCAGTGTTGTCCGCCTCCCGCACCTTAAGCTACGAGCAGTACTTC. This translates into CASSLAVLSASRTLSYEQYF.

CDR3 bases: TGCGCCAGCAGCCATCCTTATGGACTAGCGGGGCTCGCAGGGAGAGACCAGTACTTC. Its protein is CASSHPYGLAGLAGRDQYF. The chain is built from TRBV4-1 and TRBJ2-5; 12 bases are a match to TRBD2. The CDR3 contains 19 residues. Trimming took 3 bases from V and 10 from J; bases not matched to a gene: 21. The germline gives CDR1 MGHRA, CDR2 YSYEKL.